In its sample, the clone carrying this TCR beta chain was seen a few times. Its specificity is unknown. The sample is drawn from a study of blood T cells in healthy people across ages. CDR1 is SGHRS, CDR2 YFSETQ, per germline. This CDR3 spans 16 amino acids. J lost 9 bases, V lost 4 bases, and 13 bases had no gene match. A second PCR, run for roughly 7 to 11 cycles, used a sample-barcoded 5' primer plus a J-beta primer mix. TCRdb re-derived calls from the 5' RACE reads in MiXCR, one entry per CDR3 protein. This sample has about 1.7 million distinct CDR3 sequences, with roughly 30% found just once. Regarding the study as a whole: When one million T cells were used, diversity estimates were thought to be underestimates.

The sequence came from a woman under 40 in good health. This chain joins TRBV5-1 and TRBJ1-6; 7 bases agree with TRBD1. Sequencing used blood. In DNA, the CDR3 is TGCGCCAGCAGCCCGACGACAGGGCAGTCGAGTTCACCCCTCCACTTT. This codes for CASSPTTGQSSSPLHF.